The 10 T cell receptor beta chains below all came from one sample that was sequenced in a study of cytomegalovirus exposure and HLA in healthy donors. A multiplex PCR was run with 60 Vbeta primers and 13 Jbeta primers. Sequencing was performed with immunoSEQ multiplex PCR; in TCRdb, only in-frame clones are kept and a portion is missing. The table shows approximately 150,000 clones, with 81% occurring only once. Sequenced sample: PBMCs. The receptors here all came from a woman between 50 and 59 years old in good health and CMV-seronegative.

The chain carries TRBV15 and TRBJ1-6, with D possibly matching TRBD1 (5 bases). The CDR3 is 16 amino acids. Germline V gene lookup returns CDR1 LNHNV and CDR2 YYDKDF (reference sequence). V lost 2 bases and J 4 bases, leaving 12 bases between the germline ends. The CDR3 is CATSRSPQGYNSPLHF. The CDR3 bases are TGTGCCACCAGCAGATCCCCTCAGGGTTATAATTCACCCCTCCACTTT.

This chain uses TRBV27 with TRBJ2-3; perhaps TRBD2 as D (5 bases). Germline V gene lookup returns CDR1 MNHEY and CDR2 SMNVEV (reference sequence). V gave up 6 bases and J gave up 2 bases, with 6 bases separating them. The CDR3 extends over 12 amino acids. The CDR3 protein is CASRRATDTQYF. The CDR3 region has the DNA TGTGCCAGCAGGAGGGCCACAGATACGCAGTATTTT.

This sequence joins TRBV15 and TRBJ2-5, with a weak D call TRBD1 (6 bases). The DNA end lines up better with TRBJ2-7; the J call may be wrong. There are 14 residues in the CDR3. Germline loops: CDR1 LNHNV, CDR2 YYDKDF (reference sequence). CDR3 coding DNA: TGTGCCACCAGCATAAGGGGGATGACCTACGAGCAGTACTTC. Translated: CATSIRGMTYEQYF.

The chain combines TRBV27 with TRBJ1-1; 9 positions agree with TRBD1. The V gene's germline CDR1 is MNHEY and CDR2 SMNVEV (reference sequence). This CDR3 spans 15 amino acids. The V gene end was trimmed by 5 bases and the J gene end by 1 base; junction bases not matched to a gene: 5. CDR3 amino acids: CASSTTGGGNTEAFF. The CDR3 bases are TGTGCCAGCAGTACGACAGGGGGGGGGAACACTGAAGCTTTCTTT.

This clone was counted once. CDR3 region: CASSLTSGRSDTQYF. The CDR3 DNA reads TGTGCCAGCAGCTTAACTAGCGGGAGATCAGATACGCAGTATTTT. The genes are TRBV7-2 and TRBJ2-3, with TRBD2 identical over 11 bases. The J segment lost 4 bases and the V segment lost 2 bases, leaving 2 bases of the junction unmatched. Germline V CDR1 and CDR2: SGHTA, FQGNSA. This CDR3 is 15 amino acids long.

V and J are TRBV6-1 and TRBJ2-7, with D perhaps TRBD1 (5 bases). V lost 7 bases and J lost 6, with 16 bases in between. The CDR3 is made up of 13 amino acids. Per germline, CDR1 MNHNS and CDR2 SASEGT. CDR3 nucleotide sequence: TGTGCCAGCAACGTCAGGGTGTCGGTCGAGCAGTACTTC. Its protein product is CASNVRVSVEQYF.

V usage is TRBV7-9 and J usage is TRBJ2-1; D perhaps matches TRBD2 (6 bases). Between the trimmed V and J ends, which lost 4 bases and 2 bases, there was a span of 12 bases. Germline V gene data show CDR1 as SEHNR and CDR2 as FQNEAQ (reference sequence). This CDR3 has 15 amino acids. The CDR3 nucleotides read TGTGCCAGCAGCTCTCGGGGGACGCCCTACAATGAGCAGTTCTTC. It yields the protein CASSSRGTPYNEQFF.

The chain has TRBV19 and TRBJ1-2; the D gene is possibly TRBD1 (6 bases). CDR1 and CDR2 from the germline V gene are LNHDA and SQIVND (reference sequence). V lost 5 bases and J lost 5, with 15 bases in between. This CDR3 contains 14 residues. CDR3 DNA sequence: TGTGCCAGTAGTCCCTCGGGGGGCGTATATGGCTACACCTTC. This sequence encodes CASSPSGGVYGYTF.

The V call is TRBV6-1, the J call TRBJ1-2; no reliable D call. Per the germline V gene, CDR1 is MNHNS and CDR2 is SASEGT. The CDR3 contains 14 residues. Trimming took 5 bases from V and 8 from J, leaving 18 bases between them. This CDR3 reads CASSPSLGRQGYTF. The CDR3 nucleotides read TGTGCCAGCAGTCCCTCCTTAGGCAGGCAGGGCTACACCTTC.

V gene TRBV30 combines with J gene TRBJ1-2; 8 positions agree with TRBD1. The CDR3 has 14 residues. V was clipped by 0 bases and J by 4 bases; unmatched bases: 4. The germline gives CDR1 GTSNPN, CDR2 SVGIG (reference sequence). As DNA, the CDR3 is TGTGCCTGGAGTGTAGGGGGACAGGCCTATGGCTACACCTTC. Its translation is CAWSVGGQAYGYTF.